A single sample is the source of the 25 T cell receptor beta chains below, sequenced in a study of T cell responses to AZD1222 COVID-19 vaccine. The protocol was immunoSEQ multiplex PCR, while the TCRdb copy is restricted to in-frame clones and leaves out a portion. The repertoire holds about 200,000 clones, 85% to 90% seen once, with 7.7% in the top ten. The sample was peripheral blood, taken on day 0 of AZD1222 vaccination. These receptors all come from an adult in good health.

The rearrangement links TRBV6-5 to TRBJ2-5; 10 bases line up with TRBD2. CDR3 length: 14 residues. Trimming at V came to 8 bases and at J to 2 bases, leaving 5 bases not matched to a gene. Germline CDR1 and CDR2: MNHEY and SVGAGI. The CDR3 DNA reads TGTGCCAGCGGACAGCGGGGGGGACAAGAGACCCAGTACTTC. Translated: CASGQRGGQETQYF.

The genes are TRBV19 and TRBJ1-2; 10 nucleotides line up with TRBD1. The CDR3 runs 12 residues. In germline, CDR1 is LNHDA, CDR2 SQIVND (reference sequence). The V segment lost 7 bases and the J segment 10 bases; nucleotides outside the gene matches: 6. CDR3 nucleotides: TGTGCCAGTACCCCGGACAGGGGGGACTACACCTTC. Translation gives CASTPDRGDYTF. The full variable domain, with the rest looked up from reference TRBV19 and TRBJ1-2, is DGGITQSPKYLFRKEGQNVTLSCEQNLNHDAMYWYRQDPGQGLRLIYYSQIVNDFQKGDIAEGYSVSREKKESFPLTVTSAQKNPTAFYLCASTPDRGDYTFGSGTRLTVV.

This rearrangement joins TRBV19 to TRBJ2-5, with 7 bases matching TRBD2. This CDR3 is 12 amino acids long. V trimming: 8 bases; J trimming: 4 bases; junction bases outside the gene matches: 4. Germline V gene sequence: CDR1 LNHDA, CDR2 SQIVND (reference sequence). The CDR3 region has the DNA TGTGCCAGTTCAGCGGGGCGAGAGACCCAGTACTTC. Amino acids: CASSAGRETQYF.

The chain combines TRBV15 with TRBJ2-3; D tentatively reads TRBD1 or TRBD2 (5 bases each). Germline V gene lookup returns CDR1 LNHNV and CDR2 YYDKDF (reference sequence). V was trimmed by 1 base and J by 2 bases, leaving 7 bases between them. The CDR3 loop spans 14 amino acids. For the CDR3, the DNA is TGTGCCACCAGCAGAGTGGGGGACACAGATACGCAGTATTTT. Translated, it gives CATSRVGDTDTQYF.

J is TRBJ1-6 and V is TRBV25-1, with 8 bases that match TRBD1. The CDR3 is made up of 16 amino acids. The germline V gene encodes CDR1 MGHDK and CDR2 SYGVNS. With 4 bases clipped from V and 0 bases from J, the junction kept 2 bases outside the gene matches. The CDR3 region is CASSGGTGSYNSPLHF. The CDR3 DNA reads TGTGCCAGCAGTGGAGGGACAGGCTCCTATAATTCACCCCTCCACTTT. Filled out from reference TRBV25-1 and TRBJ1-6, the complete variable domain reads EADIYQTPRYLVIGTGKKITLECSQTMGHDKMYWYQQDPGMELHLIHYSYGVNSTEKGDLSSESTVSRIRTEHFPLTLESARPSHTSQYLCASSGGTGSYNSPLHFGNGTRLTVT.

Only a few counts were recorded for this clone. This rearrangement joins TRBV3-1 (or the pseudogene TRBV3-2) to TRBJ2-3, with a tentative D call TRBD1 (6 bases). V lost 5 bases and J 5 bases, leaving 14 bases between the germline ends. The CDR3 contains 14 residues. Germline assignment: CDR1 LGHDT and CDR2 YNNKEL (reference sequence). CDR3 nucleotides: TGTGCCAGCAGCGAAGGGGGTGCCTTAGATACGCAGTATTTT. This codes for CASSEGGALDTQYF.

The rearrangement links TRBV5-4 to TRBJ2-1; 7 bases align to TRBD2. After removal of 4 bases from V and 8 bases from J, the junction contained 15 bases not matched to a gene. Germline CDR1 and CDR2: SGHNT and YYREEE (reference sequence). The CDR3 is 16 residues long. The CDR3 loop reads CASSPTGSGEVDEQFF. DNA for the CDR3: TGTGCCAGCAGCCCGACGGGGAGCGGGGAGGTGGATGAGCAGTTCTTC.

The chain carries TRBV12-3 or TRBV12-4 and TRBJ1-1; D gene unclear. This CDR3 is 11 amino acids long. The V gene lost 5 bases and the J gene lost 11 bases, with 12 bases spanning the gap. The CDR3 here is CASSRTMRAFF. In DNA, the CDR3 is TGTGCCAGCAGTCGAACTATGAGGGCTTTCTTT.

The chain combines TRBV15 with TRBJ2-7; a possible D gene is TRBD2 (5 bases). This CDR3 is 15 amino acids long. V lost 6 bases to trimming and J lost 0 bases, with 15 bases between them. Germline assignment: CDR1 LNHNV and CDR2 YYDKDF (reference sequence). The CDR3 DNA sequence: TGTGCCACCAGAGCCGGAGGCAGCGCCTCCTACGAGCAGTACTTC. Its translation: CATRAGGSASYEQYF.

This clone was seen just once. This chain uses TRBV19 with TRBJ1-5; 11 bases line up with TRBD1. The V segment lost 4 bases and the J segment 0 bases; nucleotides outside the gene matches: 5. The CDR3 runs 17 residues. Germline values: CDR1 LNHDA, CDR2 SQIVND (reference sequence). The CDR3 bases are TGTGCCAGTAGTAGGACAGGGGGCCAACATAGCAATCAGCCCCAGCATTTT. Residues: CASSRTGGQHSNQPQHF.

This clone was found once. The rearrangement joins TRBV15 to TRBJ1-5, with a possible D match to TRBD1 (5 bases). There are 16 residues in the CDR3. The germline CDR1 and CDR2 sequences are LNHNV and YYDKDF (reference sequence). V lost 0 bases, J lost 3 bases, and 12 bases lay in between. The CDR3 nucleotides are TGTGCCACCAGCAGAGACGCTGCAGGGTCCAATCAGCCCCAGCATTTT. Protein: CATSRDAAGSNQPQHF.

J is TRBJ2-1 and V is TRBV9; 8 bases fit TRBD2. CDR1 and CDR2 (germline): SGDLS, YYNGEE. This CDR3 has 13 amino acids. V shed 3 bases and J 7 bases; nucleotides not matched to a gene: 3. CDR3 DNA sequence: TGTGCCAGCAGCGGACTAGCGCGGAATGAGCAGTTCTTC. Translating gives CASSGLARNEQFF.

This clone was detected only once. The chain has TRBV18 and TRBJ2-7; D is uncertain. Germline lookup yields CDR1 KGHSH and CDR2 LQKENI. CDR3 length: 14 residues. Between the trimmed V and J ends, which lost 3 bases and 0 bases, there was a span of 9 bases. The CDR3 DNA sequence: TGTGCCAGCTCACCGGTCCCCAGCTCCTACGAGCAGTACTTC. Protein product: CASSPVPSSYEQYF.

The V gene is TRBV11-1, the J gene TRBJ2-2, with no clear D. Germline V gene data show CDR1 as SGHAT and CDR2 as FQDESV (reference sequence). The CDR3 contains 12 residues. The V gene lost 3 bases and the J gene lost 7 bases, with 6 bases spanning the gap. CDR3 nucleotide sequence: TGTGCCAGCAGCTTTCATGGCGGGGAGCTGTTTTTT. Its translation is CASSFHGGELFF.

This chain joins TRBV7-2 and TRBJ1-6; D remains unclear. Germline CDR1 SGHTA, CDR2 FQGNSA. V was cut by 1 base and J by 9 bases, with 10 bases left in between. The CDR3 is made up of 14 amino acids. The CDR3 sequence: CASSLGVAGSPLHF. The CDR3 region has the DNA TGTGCCAGCAGCTTAGGGGTGGCAGGTTCACCCCTCCACTTT.

The V gene is TRBV30, the J gene TRBJ2-2; D gene unclear. V lost 4 bases, J lost 0 bases, and 6 bases lay in between. CDR3 length equals 13 residues. Germline lookup yields CDR1 GTSNPN and CDR2 SVGIG (reference sequence). CDR3 sequence: CAWNSANTGELFF. In DNA form, the CDR3 reads TGTGCCTGGAACAGCGCGAACACCGGGGAGCTGTTTTTT.

The chain carries TRBV25-1 and TRBJ2-1, with a tentative D call TRBD1 (6 bases). V dropped 3 bases and J dropped 5 bases, with 8 bases sitting between them. CDR1 and CDR2 from the germline V gene are MGHDK and SYGVNS. The CDR3 spans 13 residues. DNA of the CDR3: TGTGCCAGCAGTGAGGCAGGGGACAATGAGCAGTTCTTC. It is translated as CASSEAGDNEQFF.

This clone was seen once. The chain links TRBV5-4 to TRBJ1-2, with TRBD1 identical over 7 bases. This CDR3 spans 13 amino acids. The ends lost 3 bases at V and 8 bases at J; junction bases unmatched: 7. Germline assignment: CDR1 SGHNT and CDR2 YYREEE (reference sequence). Here the CDR3 DNA reads TGTGCCAGCAGCTGGACAGGTTCGAGAGGCTACACCTTC. It encodes CASSWTGSRGYTF.

The J gene is TRBJ2-3, the V gene TRBV7-6; 8 positions agree with TRBD2. V was pared by 8 bases and J by 2 bases, with 6 bases of the junction left unmatched. Germline assignment: CDR1 SGHVS and CDR2 FNYEAQ. This CDR3 spans 14 amino acids. The CDR3 loop reads CASAGLGNTDTQYF. DNA for the CDR3: TGTGCCAGCGCGGGACTAGGTAACACAGATACGCAGTATTTT.

The V and J genes are TRBV6-2 or TRBV6-3 and TRBJ1-6, with a weak D call TRBD1 (6 bases). Germline CDR1 is MNHEY and CDR2 is SVGEGT. V was shortened by 5 bases and J by 7 bases, with 12 bases between the two germline ends. This CDR3 spans 14 amino acids. DNA for the CDR3: TGTGCCAGCAGTCTAACAGGGAGGAATTCACCCCTCCACTTT. Residues: CASSLTGRNSPLHF.

The chain links TRBV28 to TRBJ1-4; TRBD1 might be the D (6 bases). Trimming stripped 6 bases from V and 4 bases from J, with 18 bases between. CDR3 length equals 16 residues. Germline CDR1 MDHEN, CDR2 SYDVKM. DNA for the CDR3: TGTGCCAGCAGACCCCTAACAGGGCTTTATAATGAAAAACTGTTTTTT. Translating it yields CASRPLTGLYNEKLFF.

V gene TRBV7-3 combines with J gene TRBJ2-3, with D possibly being TRBD1 (6 bases). Between the trimmed V and J ends, which lost 6 bases and 0 bases, there was a span of 10 bases. The germline V gene has CDR1 SGHTA and CDR2 FQGTGA. The CDR3 length is 14 residues. CDR3 protein: CASSRGISTDTQYF. As DNA, the CDR3 is TGTGCCAGCAGTAGGGGGATCAGCACAGATACGCAGTATTTT.

The V gene is TRBV19, the J gene TRBJ2-7, with 7 nucleotides matching TRBD1. The CDR3 loop spans 14 amino acids. The V gene's germline CDR1 is LNHDA and CDR2 SQIVND (reference sequence). V gave up 3 bases and J gave up 4 bases; unmatched junction bases: 6. CDR3 nucleotide sequence: TGTGCCAGTAGTATGATAGGGGGCGTTTACGAGCAGTACTTC. This sequence encodes CASSMIGGVYEQYF.

The chain uses TRBV10-3 and TRBJ1-2; 8 bases match TRBD1. Germline V gives CDR1 ENHRY, CDR2 SYGVKD. The CDR3 loop spans 12 amino acids. Trimming removed 9 bases from V and 3 bases from J; junction bases left unmatched: 3. CDR3 sequence: CAMGQEDYGYTF. CDR3 nucleotide sequence: TGTGCCATGGGACAGGAGGACTATGGCTACACCTTC.

The CDR3 loop is CSASGGQGAYGYTF. Written as DNA, the CDR3 is TGCAGTGCTAGTGGGGGACAGGGGGCCTATGGCTACACCTTC. The chain carries TRBV20-1 and TRBJ1-2; 12 bases are a match to TRBD1. The germline V gene has CDR1 DFQATT and CDR2 SNEGSKA (reference sequence). The CDR3 covers 14 residues. After removal of 3 bases from V and 4 bases from J, the junction contained 3 bases not matched to a gene.